This passage covers 14 T cell receptor beta chains from one sample sequenced in a study of T cells in Graves' hyperthyroidism and ophthalmopathy. Regions amplified from RNA transcripts were the TCR beta CDR3 regions. First-round RT-PCR of the TCR CDR3 relied on the HTBI primer set. TCRdb reprocessed the multiplex PCR reads with MiXCR, giving one entry per CDR3 protein. The table shows roughly 500,000 distinct CDR3 sequences, with over 35% occurring only once. Sequencing input: peripheral blood or thyroid tissue (not recorded which). The receptors stem from an adult woman with Graves' disease, either hyperthyroidism or ophthalmopathy (not recorded which).

The rearrangement links TRBV11-2 to TRBJ2-7; 15 nucleotides agree with TRBD2. CDR1 and CDR2 from the germline V gene are SGHAT and FQNNGV. The CDR3 is 17 residues long. Unmatched junction bases numbered 9, after V lost 9 bases and J lost 0 bases. CDR3 coding DNA: TGTGCCAGTAGTCCGGGGACTAGCGGGGGGCGCTCCTACGAGCAGTACTTC. It is translated as CASSPGTSGGRSYEQYF.

This clonotype was recorded at least ten times. The chain joins TRBV7-9 to TRBJ1-1; D perhaps matches TRBD1 (5 bases). Germline lookup yields CDR1 SEHNR and CDR2 FQNEAQ (reference sequence). V gave up 4 bases and J gave up 11 bases, with 20 bases separating them. The CDR3 has 14 amino acids. The CDR3 sequence is CASSSSDTRLRAFF. CDR3 in DNA: TGTGCCAGCAGCTCGTCGGACACACGACTACGGGCTTTCTTT.

This clonotype was counted many times. The genes are TRBV7-9 and TRBJ1-1; D not certain. This CDR3 has 13 residues. Per germline, CDR1 SEHNR and CDR2 FQNEAQ (reference sequence). V was trimmed by 5 bases and J by 7 bases, leaving 14 bases between them. The CDR3 DNA reads TGTGCCAGCAGCCCCCACATCGAGAGTGAAGCTTTCTTT. It yields the protein CASSPHIESEAFF.

The V and J genes are TRBV29-1 and TRBJ2-7; 9 bases agree with TRBD2. CDR1 is SQVTM, CDR2 ANQGSEA, per germline. V trimming: 4 bases; J trimming: 4 bases; junction bases outside the gene matches: 17. The CDR3 is made up of 17 amino acids. The CDR3 nucleotides read TGCAGCGTTGTTCAGGGGTCATGGGCTAGCGGGAAATACGAGCAGTACTTC. Amino acids: CSVVQGSWASGKYEQYF.

The rearrangement uses TRBV10-2 and TRBJ1-1, with 8 positions matching TRBD1. CDR3 length: 12 amino acids. V lost 6 bases and J lost 7; bases outside the gene matches: 4. From germline, CDR1 is WSHSY and CDR2 SAAADI. DNA of the CDR3: TGCGCCAGCAGCGACAGGGGTGATGAAGCTTTCTTT. Translation gives CASSDRGDEAFF.

This clonotype was seen repeatedly, ten times or more. The rearrangement joins TRBV2 to TRBJ1-5, with TRBD1 matching 11 bases. Unmatched junction bases numbered 7, after V lost 6 bases and J lost 0 bases. The germline CDR1 and CDR2 sequences are SNHLY and FYNNEI. CDR3 size: 17 residues. This chain's CDR3 is CASRGGQGVYSNQPQHF. CDR3 DNA sequence: TGTGCCAGCAGGGGGGGACAGGGGGTCTATAGCAATCAGCCCCAGCATTTT.

This clonotype was counted only a few times. The rearrangement joins TRBV24-1 to TRBJ2-2, with TRBD1 as a possible D gene (5 bases). The V gene's germline CDR1 is KGHDR and CDR2 SFDVKD. This CDR3 comprises 13 residues. The ends were cut back, 7 bases at V and 7 bases at J, with 12 bases in the middle. CDR3 in amino acids: CATSTGSLGELFF. In DNA, the CDR3 is TGTGCCACCAGCACAGGTTCTCTCGGGGAGCTGTTTTTT.

This clonotype showed up many times. As DNA, the CDR3 is TGTGCCAGCAGCTCAACGGGCAGCGCCCCTGGGGCCAACGTCCTGACTTTC. Its translation is CASSSTGSAPGANVLTF. This chain connects TRBV7-2 to TRBJ2-6; no clear D gene. Trimming cost V 4 bases and J 2 bases, with 15 bases left between them. CDR1 and CDR2 (germline): SGHTA, FQGNSA. This CDR3 region has 17 residues.

This clonotype appeared once. The chain joins TRBV20-1 to TRBJ1-5; D call uncertain. CDR1 is DFQATT, CDR2 SNEGSKA, per germline (reference sequence). The CDR3 runs to 13 residues. Trimming left V 2 bases short and J 14 bases short, with 19 bases between. CDR3 sequence: CSARLAGGQYEHF. In DNA, the CDR3 is TGCAGTGCTAGACTAGCGGGAGGTCAGTACGAGCATTTT.

This clonotype was detected a few times. The J gene is TRBJ1-6, the V gene TRBV28, with no clear D. The CDR3 length is 13 residues. The germline gives CDR1 MDHEN, CDR2 SYDVKM. The V end was cut by 8 bases, the J end by 5 bases, with 10 bases between. The CDR3 nucleotides read TGTGCCAGCCAGGAGGCAAATAATTCACCCCTCCACTTT. It translates to CASQEANNSPLHF.

The chain links TRBV7-3 to TRBJ2-7; TRBD2 is a possible D gene (6 bases). Germline V gene data show CDR1 as SGHTA and CDR2 as FQGTGA. The length of the CDR3 is 13 residues. Trimming cost V 5 bases and J 3 bases, with 11 bases left between them. In nucleotides, the CDR3 is TGTGCCAGCAGCGTTGACGGGGGCTACGAGCAGTACTTC. This codes for CASSVDGGYEQYF.

This clonotype was found a few times. V and J are TRBV20-1 and TRBJ2-5; a weak D match, TRBD1 (5 bases). CDR1 and CDR2 from the germline V gene are DFQATT and SNEGSKA (reference sequence). CDR3 length: 12 residues. V was trimmed by 4 bases and J by 5 bases, leaving 11 bases between them. CDR3 nucleotides: TGCAGTGCTATCTCAGGGCGGGAGACCCAGTACTTC. It specifies CSAISGRETQYF.

In its sample, this clonotype was seen once. This may be a read error, as it is one base from a much larger clone. The rearrangement uses TRBV20-1 and TRBJ2-7, with no clear D. The V end lost 7 bases, the J end lost 1 base, and 14 bases lay between the germline ends. This CDR3 is built from 13 residues. From germline, CDR1 is DFQATT and CDR2 SNEGSKA (reference sequence). The CDR3 nucleotides read TGCAGTGTCGCGGTTCTCTTATCCTACGAGCAGTACTTC. It codes for CSVAVLLSYEQYF.

The J gene is TRBJ1-5, the V gene TRBV7-9; 10 bases are a match to TRBD1. Germline-derived CDR1 and CDR2 are SEHNR and FQNEAQ (reference sequence). V dropped 5 bases and J dropped 5; count of bases not matched to a gene: 6. The CDR3 has 15 amino acids. The CDR3 DNA follows: TGTGCCAGCAGCCGGACCGGACAGGGGGATCAGCCCCAGCATTTT. Translating it yields CASSRTGQGDQPQHF.